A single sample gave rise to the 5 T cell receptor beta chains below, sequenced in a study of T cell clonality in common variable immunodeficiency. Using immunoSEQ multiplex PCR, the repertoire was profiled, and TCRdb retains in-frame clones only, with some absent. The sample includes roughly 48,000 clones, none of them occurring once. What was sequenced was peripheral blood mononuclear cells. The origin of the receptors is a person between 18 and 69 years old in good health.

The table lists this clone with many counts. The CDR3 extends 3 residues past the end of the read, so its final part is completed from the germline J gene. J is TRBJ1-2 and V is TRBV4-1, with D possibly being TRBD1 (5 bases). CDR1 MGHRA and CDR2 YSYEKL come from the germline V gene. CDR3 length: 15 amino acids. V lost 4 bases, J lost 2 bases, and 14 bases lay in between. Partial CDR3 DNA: TGCGCCAGCAGCCGCGAGGCCACAGGAAACTATGGC. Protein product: CASSREATGNYG. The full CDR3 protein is CASSREATGNYGYTF.

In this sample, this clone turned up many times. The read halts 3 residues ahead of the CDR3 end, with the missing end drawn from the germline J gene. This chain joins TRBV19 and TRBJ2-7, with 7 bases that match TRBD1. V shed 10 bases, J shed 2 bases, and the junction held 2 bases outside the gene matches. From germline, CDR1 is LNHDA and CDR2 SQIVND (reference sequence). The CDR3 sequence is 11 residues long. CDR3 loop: CATGTAYEQYF. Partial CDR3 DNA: TGTGCCACCGGGACAGCCTACGAG.

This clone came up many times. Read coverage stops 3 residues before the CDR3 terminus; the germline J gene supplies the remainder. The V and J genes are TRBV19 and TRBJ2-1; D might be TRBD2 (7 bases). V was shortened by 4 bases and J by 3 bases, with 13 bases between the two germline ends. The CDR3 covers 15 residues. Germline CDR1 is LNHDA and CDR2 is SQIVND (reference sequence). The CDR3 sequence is CASSRGLADYNEQFF. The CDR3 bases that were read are TGTGCCAGTAGTAGGGGGCTAGCGGACTACAATGAG.

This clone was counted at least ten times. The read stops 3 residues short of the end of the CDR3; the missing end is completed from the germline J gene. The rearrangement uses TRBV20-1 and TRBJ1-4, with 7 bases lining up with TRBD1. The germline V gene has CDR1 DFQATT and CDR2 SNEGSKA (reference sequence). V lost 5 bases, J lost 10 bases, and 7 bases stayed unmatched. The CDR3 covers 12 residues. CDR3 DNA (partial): TGCAGTGCTGCCGGGACAGTCGGAAAA. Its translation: CSAAGTVGK. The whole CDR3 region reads CSAAGTVGKLFF.

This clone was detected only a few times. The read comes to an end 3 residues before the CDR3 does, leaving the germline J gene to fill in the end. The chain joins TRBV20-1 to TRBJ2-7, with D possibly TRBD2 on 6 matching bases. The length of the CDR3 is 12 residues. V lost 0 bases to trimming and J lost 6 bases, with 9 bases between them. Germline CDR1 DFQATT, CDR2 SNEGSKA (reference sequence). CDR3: CSARESGVEQYF. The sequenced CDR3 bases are TGCAGTGCTAGAGAGTCGGGGGTCGAG.